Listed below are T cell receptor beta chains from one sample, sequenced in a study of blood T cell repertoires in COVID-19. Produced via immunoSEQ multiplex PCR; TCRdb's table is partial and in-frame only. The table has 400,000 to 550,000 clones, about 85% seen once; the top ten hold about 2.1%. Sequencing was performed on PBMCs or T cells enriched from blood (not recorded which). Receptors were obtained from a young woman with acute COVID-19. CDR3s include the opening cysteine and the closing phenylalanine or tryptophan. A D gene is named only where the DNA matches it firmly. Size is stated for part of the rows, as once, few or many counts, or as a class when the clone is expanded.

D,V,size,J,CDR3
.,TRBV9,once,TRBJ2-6,CASSVGQTGANVLTF
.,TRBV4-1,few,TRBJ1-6,CASSLEGEGSPLHF
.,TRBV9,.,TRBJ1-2,CASSVTNNYGYTF
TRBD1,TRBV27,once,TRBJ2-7,CASSRTPEQGREQYF
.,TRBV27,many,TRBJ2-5,CASSLYFQETQYF
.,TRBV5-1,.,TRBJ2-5,CASSLGGTGQETQYF
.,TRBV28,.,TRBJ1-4,CASSFSPVGTNEKLFF
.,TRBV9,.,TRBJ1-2,CASSVDRQDPYGYTF
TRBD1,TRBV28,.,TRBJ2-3,CASRGQGTGTDTQYF
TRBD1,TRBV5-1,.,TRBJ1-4,CASSLQGLGEKLFF